This is a list of T cell receptor beta chains from one sample in a study of high-grade serous ovarian cancer treatment subgroups. Assay used: immunoSEQ multiplex PCR; TCRdb lists only in-frame clones, some missing. The repertoire holds thousands of clones, with 60% to 85% as singletons. Sample: tumor tissue. The receptors come from a human donor with high-grade serous ovarian cancer. Both conserved end residues are part of each CDR3. Fields, in order: V gene, J gene, clone size, D gene, CDR3 DNA, CDR3 protein. D genes are given only for firm matches. Clone size is shown for a subset of rows, as once, few, many or a class of expanded clone.

V: TRBV11-2
J: TRBJ2-3
size: NA
D: NA
DNA: TGTGCCAGCAGCTTACACCCAGATACGCAGTATTTT
CDR3: CASSLHPDTQYF

V: TRBV11-3
J: TRBJ2-3
size: NA
D: TRBD2
DNA: TGTGCCAGCAGCTTAAGGGGTGCGGGGGGGACAGATACGCAGTATTTT
CDR3: CASSLRGAGGTDTQYF

V: TRBV7-2
J: TRBJ1-1
size: NA
D: NA
DNA: TGTGCCAGCAGCCTCTGGACAGCTAGCACTGAAGCTTTCTTT
CDR3: CASSLWTASTEAFF

V: TRBV7-2
J: TRBJ2-5
size: NA
D: NA
DNA: TGTGCCAGCAGTAAGGGACACGTACAAGAGACCCAGTACTTC
CDR3: CASSKGHVQETQYF

V: TRBV5-4
J: TRBJ1-2
size: few
D: NA
DNA: TGTGCCAGCAGCTTGGGAGGGGACGATGGCTACACCTTC
CDR3: CASSLGGDDGYTF

V: TRBV2
J: TRBJ2-7
size: NA
D: NA
DNA: TGTGCCAGCAGTGACGCCCTACGGGTCCTCTCCTACGAGCAGTACTTC
CDR3: CASSDALRVLSYEQYF

V: TRBV11-2
J: TRBJ2-1
size: NA
D: NA
DNA: TGTGCCAGCAGCTTATCTGCTATGACGGGGGCGAACTACAATGAGCAGTTCTTC
CDR3: CASSLSAMTGANYNEQFF

V: TRBV5-5
J: TRBJ2-7
size: NA
D: NA
DNA: TGTGCCAGCAAAGGGACTGCCAGCTCCTACGAGCAGTACTTC
CDR3: CASKGTASSYEQYF

V: TRBV19
J: TRBJ2-5
size: NA
D: NA
DNA: TGTGCCAGTAGTAAGTCCTTCGGGGAGACCCAGTACTTC
CDR3: CASSKSFGETQYF

V: TRBV7-2
J: TRBJ2-6
size: NA
D: NA
DNA: TGTGCCAGCAGCCCAGCCCCTTCTGGGGCCAACGTCCTGACTTTC
CDR3: CASSPAPSGANVLTF